This T cell receptor beta chain appears in the sequencing data of a study of blood T cell repertoires in COVID-19. Background on the study: Resolution of symptoms, clearance, or two negative PCRs was present in recovered Cohort 3 donors.

V was shortened by 3 bases and J by 7 bases, with 10 bases between the two germline ends. Germline CDR1 reads SGHAT; CDR2 reads FQNNGV. The length of the CDR3 is 13 residues. The data were produced by immunoSEQ multiplex PCR, yet TCRdb's version contains in-frame clones alone and is incomplete. Here the sample spans 250,000 to 350,000 clones, around 89% being singletons. Sequencing input: PBMCs or T cells enriched from blood (not recorded which). The chain carries TRBV11-2 and TRBJ2-1, with D hard to call. The receptor was isolated from a woman in her fifties or sixties in a cohort exposed to, infected with or recovered from COVID-19 (not recorded which). CDR3 in amino acids: CASSLGSGNEQFF. The CDR3 DNA is TGTGCCAGCAGCTTGGGTTCCGGGAATGAGCAGTTCTTC. The full variable domain, in which reference TRBV11-2 and TRBJ2-1 provide the parts outside the CDR3, is EAGVAQSPRYKIIEKRQSVAFWCNPISGHATLYWYQQILGQGPKLLIQFQNNGVVDDSQLPKDRFSAERLKGVDSTLKIQPAKLEDSAVYLCASSLGSGNEQFFGPGTRLTVL.